The source of this T cell receptor (beta chain) is a study of memory CD4+ T cells and cytomegalovirus serostatus. Study as a whole: Of the healthy Belgian adults, 8 to 10 were CMV seropositive and fewer than 30 seronegative.

Whole-study results and caveats: A US-trained random forest predicted CMV serostatus with median AUC around 0.9.

The sort gate was single viable CD3+CD4+CD8-CD45RO+ cells for memory CD4+ T cells. Total CD4+ T cells were enriched by CD4 positive selection. In the authors' workflow: Out-of-frame sequences were removed, leaving roughly 2,200,000 distinct TCRbeta sequences. The assay was immunoSEQ multiplex PCR, and TCRdb's table has in-frame clones only and misses some. That table gives V, J and clone size, and the DNA gave D and trimming. Among roughly 50,000 clones, approximately 81% were seen once, and the ten largest hold 0.5%. The germline gives CDR1 LNHDA, CDR2 SQIVND (reference sequence). The V end lost 4 bases, the J end lost 1 base, and 7 bases lay between the germline ends. CDR3 size: 13 residues. In the case of this clone: Its antigen is still unknown.

The specimen was memory CD4+ T cells from blood. The origin of this receptor is an adult in good health and CMV-seronegative. Some clones in this sample may be carry-over from other donors' samples. J is TRBJ1-1 and V is TRBV19; unclear D gene. The CDR3 loop is CASSRFTNTEAFF. CDR3 sequence (DNA): TGTGCCAGTAGTAGGTTTACGAACACTGAAGCTTTCTTT. Complete variable domain (other parts from reference TRBV19 and TRBJ1-1): DGGITQSPKYLFRKEGQNVTLSCEQNLNHDAMYWYRQDPGQGLRLIYYSQIVNDFQKGDIAEGYSVSREKKESFPLTVTSAQKNPTAFYLCASSRFTNTEAFFGQGTRLTVV.